One sample yielded the 18 T cell receptor beta chains listed below, sequenced in a study of blood T cells in healthy people across ages. A sample-barcoded 5' primer and a J-beta primer mix were used in a second PCR of roughly 7 to 11 cycles. MiXCR, applied by TCRdb to the 5' RACE reads, yields one record per CDR3 protein. The sample yields more than 800,000 distinct CDR3 sequences, more than 25% seen once. The sequenced material came from blood. These receptors originate from a woman of 80 years or more in good health.

This clonotype appeared many times. V and J are TRBV30 and TRBJ1-2, with TRBD1 matching 7 bases. Trimming removed 3 bases from V and 0 bases from J; junction bases left unmatched: 4. The germline V gene has CDR1 GTSNPN and CDR2 SVGIG (reference sequence). The CDR3 sequence is 14 residues long. The CDR3 loop is CAWRRDRANYGYTF. DNA of the CDR3: TGTGCCTGGAGGCGGGACAGAGCTAACTATGGCTACACCTTC.

At least ten counts were recorded for this clonotype. The chain joins TRBV20-1 to TRBJ2-3; 8 bases are a match to TRBD2. V shed 5 bases, J shed 7 bases, and the junction held 11 bases outside the gene matches. Germline CDR1 reads DFQATT; CDR2 reads SNEGSKA (reference sequence). The CDR3 has 14 amino acids. This CDR3 reads CSAPAVGGVNTQYF. Here the CDR3 DNA reads TGCAGTGCTCCGGCGGTCGGGGGGGTCAATACGCAGTATTTT.

V gene TRBV10-1 combines with J gene TRBJ2-3; 9 nucleotides align to TRBD1. Germline CDR1 is WNHNN and CDR2 is SYGVQD (reference sequence). V lost 6 bases to trimming and J lost 4 bases; unmatched junction nucleotides: 8. The CDR3 extends over 15 amino acids. This CDR3 is CASRDPGQGPDTQYF. In DNA, the CDR3 is TGCGCCAGCAGAGATCCGGGACAGGGCCCAGATACGCAGTATTTT.

The CDR3 DNA follows: TGTGCCAGCTCACCCGACAGGTTTAACTATGGCTACACCTTC. Translating it yields CASSPDRFNYGYTF. The J gene is TRBJ1-2, the V gene TRBV18, with a possible D match to TRBD1 (6 bases). The V and J ends lost 3 bases and 1 base respectively, with 9 bases between them. The length of the CDR3 is 14 residues. Germline V lookup: CDR1 KGHSH, CDR2 LQKENI.

For this clonotype: Given a much more abundant clone one base away, this may be a read error. The chain employs TRBV6-2 or TRBV6-3 and TRBJ2-5, with a tentative D call TRBD1 (6 bases). Trimming took 2 bases from V and 5 from J, leaving 15 bases between them. The CDR3 runs to 15 residues. Germline V gene data show CDR1 as MNHEY and CDR2 as SVGEGT. The CDR3 DNA sequence: TGTGCCAGCAGTTACGCGGACAGCTTGTTGGAGACCCAGTACTTC. This gives the protein CASSYADSLLETQYF.

This clonotype was seen repeatedly, ten times or more. This chain links TRBV27 with TRBJ2-5; TRBD2 aligns across 12 bases. The V gene's germline CDR1 is MNHEY and CDR2 SMNVEV (reference sequence). With V trimmed by 1 base and J by 2 bases, 2 bases remained unmatched. The length of the CDR3 is 16 residues. The DNA of the CDR3 is TGTGCCAGCAGTTTATGGACTAGCGGGGAACAAGAGACCCAGTACTTC. Amino acid sequence: CASSLWTSGEQETQYF.

V and J are TRBV7-9 and TRBJ2-3; a possible D gene is TRBD1 (6 bases). Deletions cut 5 bases from V and 1 base from J, with 25 bases between. CDR1 and CDR2 (germline): SEHNR, FQNEAQ (reference sequence). The CDR3 has 19 residues. The CDR3 protein is CASSPTYRFGRGRTDTQYF. The CDR3, as DNA: TGTGCCAGCAGCCCGACTTACAGGTTTGGCAGGGGACGCACAGATACGCAGTATTTT.

To note about this clonotype: This may come from a read error, since a much larger clone is one base off. V and J are TRBV6-1 and TRBJ2-1; 8 bases are a match to TRBD2. The end of the DNA fits TRBJ2-7 better, so the J call may be wrong. The CDR3 has 16 amino acids. Looked up from germline, CDR1 is MNHNS and CDR2 is SASEGT. The CDR3 nucleotides read TGTGCCAGCAGTGTCTCTAGCGGGTATCCTTCCAATGAGCAGTACTTC. Amino acid sequence: CASSVSSGYPSNEQYF.

This clonotype showed up many times. The J gene is TRBJ2-5, the V gene TRBV20-1; 9 positions agree with TRBD1. CDR1 DFQATT and CDR2 SNEGSKA come from the germline V gene (reference sequence). With V trimmed by 5 bases and J by 7 bases, 11 bases remained unmatched. The CDR3 runs 14 residues. This CDR3 reads CSALFTGGVGTQYF. The CDR3 bases are TGCAGTGCTTTGTTTACAGGGGGCGTGGGGACCCAGTACTTC.

This rearrangement joins TRBV12-3 or TRBV12-4 to TRBJ1-2; D is ambiguous. Trimming cost V 5 bases and J 4 bases, with 14 bases left between them. The CDR3 length is 14 residues. The CDR3 reads CASSPRSRRYGYTF. CDR3 sequence (DNA): TGTGCCAGCAGTCCCCGATCCCGGCGCTATGGCTACACCTTC.

A single count supports this clonotype. This chain joins TRBV21-1 and TRBJ2-7; the table calls TRBD2, which could not be checked here. TRBV21-1 is an annotated pseudogene. This CDR3 comprises 20 residues. The CDR3 protein is CASSKALCRGEKRIPYEQYF. The CDR3, as DNA: TGTGCCAGCAGCAAAGCGCTTTGCCGGGGAGAAAAGAGAATTCCCTACGAGCAGTACTTC.

This clonotype was seen many times. The chain is built from TRBV3-1 and TRBJ1-4; the D is unclear. Germline CDR1 LGHDT, CDR2 YNNKEL (reference sequence). The V end lost 2 bases, the J end lost 2 bases, and 9 bases lay between the germline ends. The CDR3 length is 15 residues. The CDR3 spells CASSQPQVTNEKLFF. CDR3 in DNA: TGTGCCAGCAGCCAACCCCAGGTTACTAATGAAAAACTGTTTTTT. Drawing the rest from reference TRBV3-1 and TRBJ1-4, the complete variable domain is DTAVSQTPKYLVTQMGNDKSIKCEQNLGHDTMYWYKQDSKKFLKIMFSYNNKELIINETVPNRFSPKSPDKAHLNLHINSLELGDSAVYFCASSQPQVTNEKLFFGSGTQLSVL.

The table lists this clonotype with a count of one. One end of the junction fails to match germline, which may point to a read error. This chain links TRBV20-1 with TRBJ1-2; D gene ambiguous. This CDR3 comprises 12 residues. Germline CDR1 and CDR2: DFQATT and SNEGSKA (reference sequence). The DNA of the CDR3 is TGCAGTGCTTGGGAGGTCGCCTATGACTACACCTTC. Its protein product is CSAWEVAYDYTF.

The CDR3 loop is CASRGTSGSRLGDEQFF. In DNA form, the CDR3 reads TGTGCCAGCAGAGGGACTAGCGGGAGTAGGTTAGGCGATGAGCAGTTCTTC. V and J are TRBV2 and TRBJ2-1; the match to TRBD2 covers 14 bases. The CDR3 totals 17 residues. Germline V gene data show CDR1 as SNHLY and CDR2 as FYNNEI. J was trimmed by 8 bases and V by 6 bases; bases with no gene match: 12.

As regards this clonotype: This sequence may be a read error, since a much larger clone differs from it by one base. The rearrangement links TRBV20-1 to TRBJ1-4; D gene uncertain. The CDR3 has 14 residues. CDR1 is DFQATT and CDR2 is SNEGSKA in the germline V gene (reference sequence). Trimming took 3 bases from V and 7 from J, leaving 15 bases between them. The CDR3 nucleotides read TGCAGTGCTAGCCCTTCATCTGCCTCTGAAAAACTGTTTTTT. This sequence encodes CSASPSSASEKLFF.

This clonotype was observed at least ten times. This rearrangement joins TRBV20-1 to TRBJ2-5; D remains unclear. The CDR3 covers 12 residues. The germline V gene encodes CDR1 DFQATT and CDR2 SNEGSKA (reference sequence). V lost 7 bases and J 5 bases, leaving 14 bases between the germline ends. CDR3 sequence reads: CSVSLLLETQYF. CDR3 coding DNA: TGCAGTGTCAGCTTACTTCTGGAGACCCAGTACTTC.

In its sample, this clonotype was seen a few times. The V call is TRBV4-3, the J call TRBJ2-3, with 10 bases that match TRBD2. Germline CDR1 and CDR2: LGHNA and YSLEER. The CDR3 is made up of 17 amino acids. V was clipped by 1 base and J by 7 bases; unmatched bases: 11. DNA of the CDR3: TGCGCCAGCAGCCAAGGAGCTAGCGGGGGCAGCTGGAATACGCAGTATTTT. Translation gives CASSQGASGGSWNTQYF.

The V gene is TRBV7-8, the J gene TRBJ2-4; D ambiguous. Gene TRBJ2-7 matches the end of the DNA better, so the J call may be wrong. The germline V gene has CDR1 SGHVS and CDR2 FQNEAQ. There are 16 residues in the CDR3. CDR3 in DNA: TGTGCCAGCAGCTTAGCGCTACCAGAGCTTTCCTACGAGCAGTACTTC. Its protein product is CASSLALPELSYEQYF.